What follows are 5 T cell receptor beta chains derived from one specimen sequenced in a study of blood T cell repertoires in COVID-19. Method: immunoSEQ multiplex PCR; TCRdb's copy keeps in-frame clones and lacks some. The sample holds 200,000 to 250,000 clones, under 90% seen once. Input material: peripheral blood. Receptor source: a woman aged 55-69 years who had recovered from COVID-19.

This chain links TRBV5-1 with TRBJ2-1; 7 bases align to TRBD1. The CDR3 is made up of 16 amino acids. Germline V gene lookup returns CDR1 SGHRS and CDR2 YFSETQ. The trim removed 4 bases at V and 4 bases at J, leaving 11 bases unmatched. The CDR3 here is CASSPGTEIIYNEQFF. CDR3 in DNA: TGCGCCAGCAGCCCCGGGACAGAGATTATTTACAATGAGCAGTTCTTC. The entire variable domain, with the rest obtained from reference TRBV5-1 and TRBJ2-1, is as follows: KAGVTQTPRYLIKTRGQQVTLSCSPISGHRSVSWYQQTPGQGLQFLFEYFSETQRNKGNFPGRFSGRQFSNSRSEMNVSTLELGDSALYLCASSPGTEIIYNEQFFGPGTRLTVL.

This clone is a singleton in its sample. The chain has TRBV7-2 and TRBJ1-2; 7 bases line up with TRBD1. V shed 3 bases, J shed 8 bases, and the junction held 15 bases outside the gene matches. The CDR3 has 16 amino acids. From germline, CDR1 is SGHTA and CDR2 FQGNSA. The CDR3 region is CASSFGGPGGVGGYTF. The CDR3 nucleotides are TGTGCCAGCAGCTTTGGGGGGCCAGGGGGAGTCGGCGGCTACACCTTC.

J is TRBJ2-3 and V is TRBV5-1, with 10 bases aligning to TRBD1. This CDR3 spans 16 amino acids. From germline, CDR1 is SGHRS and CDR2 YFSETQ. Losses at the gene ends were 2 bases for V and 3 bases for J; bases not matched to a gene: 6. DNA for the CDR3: TGCGCCAGCAGCTTAGCCGGGACAGGGGAGACAGATACGCAGTATTTT. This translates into CASSLAGTGETDTQYF.

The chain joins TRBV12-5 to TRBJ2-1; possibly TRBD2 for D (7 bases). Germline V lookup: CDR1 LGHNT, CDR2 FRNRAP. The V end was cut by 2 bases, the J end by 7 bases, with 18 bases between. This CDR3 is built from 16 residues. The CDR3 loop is CASGLRRGAGWNEQFF. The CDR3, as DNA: TGTGCTAGTGGTTTGCGTCGGGGGGCCGGTTGGAATGAGCAGTTCTTC.

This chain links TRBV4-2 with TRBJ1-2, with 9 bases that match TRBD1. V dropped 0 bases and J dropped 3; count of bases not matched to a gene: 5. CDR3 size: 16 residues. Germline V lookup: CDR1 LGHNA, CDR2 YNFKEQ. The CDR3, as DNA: TGTGCCAGCAGCCAAGATTCAGGGACAGGGTACTATGGCTACACCTTC. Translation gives CASSQDSGTGYYGYTF.